Below are 9 T cell receptor beta chains sequenced from a single sample in a study of blood T cell repertoires in COVID-19. Libraries were prepared by immunoSEQ multiplex PCR; TCRdb keeps only in-frame clonotypes and omits some of them. The sample lists 210,000 or so clones; 65% to 90% were seen once. Sequencing was done on a sample of PBMCs or T cells enriched from blood (not recorded which). The receptors come from a woman aged 50 to 60 with acute COVID-19.

This clone has a handful of counts. The chain links TRBV7-2 to TRBJ1-6, with a weak D call TRBD1 (5 bases). This CDR3 has 15 residues. The V end lost 3 bases, the J end lost 5 bases, and 11 bases lay between the germline ends. Germline CDR1 is SGHTA and CDR2 is FQGNSA. In DNA form, the CDR3 reads TGTGCCAGCAGCTTTCAGGGTTTAGATAATTCACCCCTCCACTTT. This sequence encodes CASSFQGLDNSPLHF.

The table lists this clone with a count of one. The genes are TRBV9 and TRBJ2-1; 11 nucleotides match TRBD2. After removal of 5 bases from V and 3 bases from J, the junction contained 4 bases not matched to a gene. The CDR3 is made up of 15 amino acids. The germline V gene has CDR1 SGDLS and CDR2 YYNGEE. DNA of the CDR3: TGTGCCAGCAGATTGGGACTAGCGGACTACAATGAGCAGTTCTTC. Its translation is CASRLGLADYNEQFF.

This clone was observed a single time. The chain links TRBV20-1 to TRBJ2-3, with 14 bases lining up with TRBD2. V was clipped by 3 bases and J by 6 bases; unmatched bases: 20. The CDR3 is made up of 20 amino acids. The germline V gene has CDR1 DFQATT and CDR2 SNEGSKA (reference sequence). The CDR3 here is CSASSVLGTSGSMIVDTQYF. CDR3 DNA sequence: TGCAGTGCTAGTTCTGTCTTGGGGACTAGCGGGAGTATGATCGTTGATACGCAGTATTTT.

The rearrangement joins TRBV28 to TRBJ2-7; D unclear. This CDR3 has 11 amino acids. V lost 2 bases, J lost 12 bases, and 11 bases lay in between. CDR1 is MDHEN, CDR2 SYDVKM, per germline. The CDR3 DNA reads TGTGCCAGCAGTTTAACAACCCTCCGGTACTTC. Translated, it gives CASSLTTLRYF. Based on the CDR3 plus reference TRBV28 and TRBJ2-7, the full variable domain is DVKVTQSSRYLVKRTGEKVFLECVQDMDHENMFWYRQDPGLGLRLIYFSYDVKMKEKGDIPEGYSVSREKKERFSLILESASTNQTSMYLCASSLTTLRYFGPGTRLTVT.

The V and J genes are TRBV5-1 and TRBJ2-7; 11 bases agree with TRBD1. The CDR3 is 17 amino acids. CDR1 is SGHRS, CDR2 YFSETQ, per germline. Losses at the gene ends were 0 bases for V and 6 bases for J; bases not matched to a gene: 11. The CDR3 reads CASSLVPRDRGSSEQYF. The CDR3 DNA follows: TGCGCCAGCAGCTTGGTGCCGCGGGACAGGGGGTCTAGCGAGCAGTACTTC.

This clone was seen a single time. The genes are TRBV28 and TRBJ2-7, with 9 bases aligning to TRBD1. With 6 bases clipped from V and 1 base from J, the junction kept 7 bases outside the gene matches. CDR3 length: 15 amino acids. Germline V gene sequence: CDR1 MDHEN, CDR2 SYDVKM. The CDR3 is CASRPGQGLSYEQYF. CDR3 sequence (DNA): TGTGCCAGCAGACCCGGACAGGGGCTTTCCTACGAGCAGTACTTC.

The V and J genes are TRBV30 and TRBJ2-5, with 8 bases identical to TRBD1. The length of the CDR3 is 12 residues. Germline loops: CDR1 GTSNPN, CDR2 SVGIG (reference sequence). With V trimmed by 7 bases and J by 5 bases, 6 bases remained unmatched. DNA for the CDR3: TGTGCCTTCGGACAGGGAGAGGAGACCCAGTACTTC. Encoded protein: CAFGQGEETQYF.

V gene TRBV28 combines with J gene TRBJ1-3; no reliable D call. V lost 5 bases, J lost 5 bases, and 13 bases lay in between. CDR1 is MDHEN, CDR2 SYDVKM, per germline. The CDR3 is made up of 14 amino acids. CDR3 nucleotide sequence: TGTGCCAGCAGTAGGCAGGTTTCAAGAAACACCATATATTTT. Encoded protein: CASSRQVSRNTIYF.

Concerning this clone itself: The same CDR3 arises from other DNA sequences in this sample as well. The rearrangement links TRBV7-2 to TRBJ2-1; tentatively, D is TRBD1 (5 bases). The CDR3 sequence is 15 residues long. The V gene's germline CDR1 is SGHTA and CDR2 FQGNSA. Trimming removed 0 bases from V and 0 bases from J, with 6 bases in between. The CDR3 reads CASSLARGSYNEQFF. For the CDR3, the DNA is TGTGCCAGCAGCTTAGCTAGGGGCTCCTACAATGAGCAGTTCTTC.